The clone carrying this T cell receptor (beta chain) showed up many times. Its antigen is currently unknown. The data originate from a study of regulatory T cells in long-lasting Graves disease. Points from the study as a whole: When disease was persistent, TRBV28, TRBJ1-2 and TRBJ2-5 were the favored segments.

V gave up 9 bases and J gave up 0 bases; unmatched junction bases: 7. In germline, CDR1 is MDHEN, CDR2 SYDVKM. The CDR3 spans 15 residues. This sample's time point: persistent/refractory GD, antithyroid drugs over 5 years with positive TRAb. PBMCs were the source of the RNA used for TCR sequencing. Arm-PCR of CDR3 regions with iRepertoire HTBI primers generated TCR beta libraries. One entry per CDR3 protein, called by TCRdb with MiXCR from the multiplex PCR reads. The sample holds roughly 490,000 distinct CDR3 sequences, around a fifth seen once. The receptor's source is a female donor with Graves disease. Here the sequenced sample was peripheral blood mononuclear cells (PBMCs), taken when the disease was refractory, from a patient treated with antithyroid drugs. The chain links TRBV28 to TRBJ2-2; 7 nucleotides line up with TRBD1. The CDR3 sequence is CASKTGPANTGELFF. In DNA form, the CDR3 reads TGTGCCAGTAAGACAGGGCCTGCGAACACCGGGGAGCTGTTTTTT.